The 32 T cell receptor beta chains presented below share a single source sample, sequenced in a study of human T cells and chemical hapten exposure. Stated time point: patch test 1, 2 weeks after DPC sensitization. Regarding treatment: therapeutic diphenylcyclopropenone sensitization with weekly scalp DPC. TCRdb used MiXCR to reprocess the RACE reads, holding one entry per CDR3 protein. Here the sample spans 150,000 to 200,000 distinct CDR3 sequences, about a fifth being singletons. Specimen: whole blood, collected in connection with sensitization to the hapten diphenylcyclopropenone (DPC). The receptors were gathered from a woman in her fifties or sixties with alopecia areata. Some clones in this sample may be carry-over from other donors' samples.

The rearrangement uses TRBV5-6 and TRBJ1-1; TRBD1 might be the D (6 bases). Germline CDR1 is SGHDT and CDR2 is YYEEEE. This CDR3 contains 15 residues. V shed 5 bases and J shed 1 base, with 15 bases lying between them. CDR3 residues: CASRREGGQNTEAFF. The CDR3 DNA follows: TGTGCCAGCAGACGTGAAGGGGGGCAGAACACTGAAGCTTTCTTT.

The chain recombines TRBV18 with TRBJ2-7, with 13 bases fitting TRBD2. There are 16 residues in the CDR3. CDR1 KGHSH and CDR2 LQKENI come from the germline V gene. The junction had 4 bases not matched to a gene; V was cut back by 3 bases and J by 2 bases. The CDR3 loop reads CASSPPGLAGTYEQYF. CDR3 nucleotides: TGTGCCAGCTCACCTCCGGGACTAGCGGGAACCTACGAGCAGTACTTC.

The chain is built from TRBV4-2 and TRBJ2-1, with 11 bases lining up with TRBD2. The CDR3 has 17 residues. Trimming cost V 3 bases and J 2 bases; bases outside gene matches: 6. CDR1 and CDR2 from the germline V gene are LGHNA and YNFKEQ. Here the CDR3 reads CASSHSSGRTPYNEQFF. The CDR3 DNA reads TGTGCCAGCAGCCATTCTAGCGGGAGGACCCCCTACAATGAGCAGTTCTTC.

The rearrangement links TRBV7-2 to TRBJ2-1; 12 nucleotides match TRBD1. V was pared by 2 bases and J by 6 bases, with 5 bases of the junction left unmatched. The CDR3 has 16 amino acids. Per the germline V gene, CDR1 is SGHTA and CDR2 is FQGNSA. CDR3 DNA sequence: TGTGCCAGCAGCTTAATGCTGGGACAGGGGGCCAATGAGCAGTTCTTC. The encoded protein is CASSLMLGQGANEQFF.

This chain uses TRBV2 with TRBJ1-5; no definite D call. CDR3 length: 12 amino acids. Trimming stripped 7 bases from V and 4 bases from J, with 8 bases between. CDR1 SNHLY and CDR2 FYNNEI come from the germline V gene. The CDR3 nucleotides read TGTGCCAGCAACCGGGGTAATCAGCCCCAGCATTTT. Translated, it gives CASNRGNQPQHF.

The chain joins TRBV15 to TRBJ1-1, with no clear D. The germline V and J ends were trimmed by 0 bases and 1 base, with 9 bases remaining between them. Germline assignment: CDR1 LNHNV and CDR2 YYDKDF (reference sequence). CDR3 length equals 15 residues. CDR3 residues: CATSRDWLPNTEAFF. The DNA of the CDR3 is TGTGCCACCAGCAGAGATTGGCTGCCGAACACTGAAGCTTTCTTT.

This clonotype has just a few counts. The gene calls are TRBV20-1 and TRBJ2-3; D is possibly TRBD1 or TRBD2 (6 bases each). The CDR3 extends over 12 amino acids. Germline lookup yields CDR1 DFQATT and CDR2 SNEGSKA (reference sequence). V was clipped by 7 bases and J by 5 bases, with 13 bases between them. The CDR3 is CSGSGGGDTQYF. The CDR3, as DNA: TGCAGTGGTTCCGGGGGCGGAGATACGCAGTATTTT.

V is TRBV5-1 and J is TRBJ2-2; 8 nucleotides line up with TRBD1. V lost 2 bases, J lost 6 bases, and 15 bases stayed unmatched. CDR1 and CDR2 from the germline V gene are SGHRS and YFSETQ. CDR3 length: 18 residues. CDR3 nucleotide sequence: TGCGCCAGCAGCTTCAGTGACAGGGGCCCTCAATCACCCGGGGAGCTGTTTTTT. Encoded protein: CASSFSDRGPQSPGELFF.

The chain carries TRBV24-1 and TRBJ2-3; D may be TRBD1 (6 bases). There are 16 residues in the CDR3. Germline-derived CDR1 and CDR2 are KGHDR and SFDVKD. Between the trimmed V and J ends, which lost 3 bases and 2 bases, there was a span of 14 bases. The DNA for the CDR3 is TGTGCCACCAGTGATCAAAGGACAGACTTCACAGATACGCAGTATTTT. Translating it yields CATSDQRTDFTDTQYF.

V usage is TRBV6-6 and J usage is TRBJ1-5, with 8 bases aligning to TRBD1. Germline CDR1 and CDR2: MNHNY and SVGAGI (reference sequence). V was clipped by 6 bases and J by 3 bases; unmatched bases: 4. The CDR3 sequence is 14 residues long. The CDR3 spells CASRLGQANQPQHF. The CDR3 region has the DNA TGTGCCAGCAGACTGGGACAGGCCAATCAGCCCCAGCATTTT.

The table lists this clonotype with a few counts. The CDR3, as DNA: TGTGCCATCAGTGAGTCCCTCGGGACAGGAGATTATAGCAATCAGCCCCAGCATTTT. Protein: CAISESLGTGDYSNQPQHF. The chain carries TRBV10-3 and TRBJ1-5; 8 bases align to TRBD1. Germline CDR1 and CDR2: ENHRY and SYGVKD. The J segment lost 0 bases and the V segment lost 0 bases, leaving 10 bases of the junction unmatched. The CDR3 covers 19 residues.

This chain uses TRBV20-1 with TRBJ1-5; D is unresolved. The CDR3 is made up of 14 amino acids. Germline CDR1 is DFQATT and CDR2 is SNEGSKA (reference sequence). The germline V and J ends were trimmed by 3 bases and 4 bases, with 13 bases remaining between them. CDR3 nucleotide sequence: TGCAGTGCTAGTACTGGTTTTAGTAATCAGCCCCAGCATTTT. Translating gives CSASTGFSNQPQHF.

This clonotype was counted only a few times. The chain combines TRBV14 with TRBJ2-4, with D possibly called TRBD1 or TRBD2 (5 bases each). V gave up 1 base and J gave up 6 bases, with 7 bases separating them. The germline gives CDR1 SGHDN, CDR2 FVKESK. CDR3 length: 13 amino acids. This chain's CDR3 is CASSQAGTNIQYF. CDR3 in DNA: TGTGCCAGCAGCCAAGCAGGGACAAACATTCAGTACTTC.

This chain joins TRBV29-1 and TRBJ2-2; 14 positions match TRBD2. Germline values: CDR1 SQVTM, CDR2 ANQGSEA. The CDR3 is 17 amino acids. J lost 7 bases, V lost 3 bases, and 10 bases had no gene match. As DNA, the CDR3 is TGCAGCGTTGAGCCGGCGGGACTAGCGGGAGAGGGCGGGGAGCTGTTTTTT. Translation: CSVEPAGLAGEGGELFF.

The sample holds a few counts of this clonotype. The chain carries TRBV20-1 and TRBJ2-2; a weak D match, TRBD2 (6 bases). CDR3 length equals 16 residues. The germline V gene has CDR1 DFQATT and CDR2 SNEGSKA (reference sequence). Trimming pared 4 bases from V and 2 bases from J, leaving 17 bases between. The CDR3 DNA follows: TGCAGTGCTAAGTCACGTAGCGGACCTAACACCGGGGAGCTGTTTTTT. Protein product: CSAKSRSGPNTGELFF.

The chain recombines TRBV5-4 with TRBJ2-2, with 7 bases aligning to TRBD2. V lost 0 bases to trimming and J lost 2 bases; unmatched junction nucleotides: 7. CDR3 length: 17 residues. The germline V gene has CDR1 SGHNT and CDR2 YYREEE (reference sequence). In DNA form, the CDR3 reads TGTGCCAGCAGCTTGGAGAGGGCGGGAGCTAACACCGGGGAGCTGTTTTTT. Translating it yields CASSLERAGANTGELFF.

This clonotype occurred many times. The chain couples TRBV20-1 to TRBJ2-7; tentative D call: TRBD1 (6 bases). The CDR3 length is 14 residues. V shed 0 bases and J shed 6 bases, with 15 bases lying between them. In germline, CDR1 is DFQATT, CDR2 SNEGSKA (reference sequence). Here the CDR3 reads CSARDPGRGAEQYF. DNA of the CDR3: TGCAGTGCTAGAGATCCCGGCAGGGGAGCCGAGCAGTACTTC.

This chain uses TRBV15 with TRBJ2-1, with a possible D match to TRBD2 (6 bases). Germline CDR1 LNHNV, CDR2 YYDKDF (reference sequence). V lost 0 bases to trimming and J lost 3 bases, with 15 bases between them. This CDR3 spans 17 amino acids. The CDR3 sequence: CATSRDRLGSGYNEQFF. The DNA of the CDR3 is TGTGCCACCAGCAGAGATCGGCTGGGTAGCGGCTACAATGAGCAGTTCTTC.

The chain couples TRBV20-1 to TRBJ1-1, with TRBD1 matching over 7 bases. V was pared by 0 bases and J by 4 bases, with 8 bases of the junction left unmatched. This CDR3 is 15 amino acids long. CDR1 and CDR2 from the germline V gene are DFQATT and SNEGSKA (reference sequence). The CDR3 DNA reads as TGCAGTGCTAGAGATAAGAAGGGGGCGGGCACTGAAGCTTTCTTT. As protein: CSARDKKGAGTEAFF.

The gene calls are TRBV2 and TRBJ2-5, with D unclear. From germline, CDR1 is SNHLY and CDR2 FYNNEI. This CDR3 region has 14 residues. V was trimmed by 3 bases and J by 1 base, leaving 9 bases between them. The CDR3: CASSELGVQETQYF. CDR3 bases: TGTGCCAGCAGTGAGTTAGGAGTCCAAGAGACCCAGTACTTC.

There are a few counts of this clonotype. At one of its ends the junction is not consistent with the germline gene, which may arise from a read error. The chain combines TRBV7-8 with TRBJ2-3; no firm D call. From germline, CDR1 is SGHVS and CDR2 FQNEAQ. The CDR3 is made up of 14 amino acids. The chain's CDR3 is CASSRGWAADTQYF. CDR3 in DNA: TGTGCCAGCAGCCGCGGTTGGGCAGCAGACACGCAGTATTTT.

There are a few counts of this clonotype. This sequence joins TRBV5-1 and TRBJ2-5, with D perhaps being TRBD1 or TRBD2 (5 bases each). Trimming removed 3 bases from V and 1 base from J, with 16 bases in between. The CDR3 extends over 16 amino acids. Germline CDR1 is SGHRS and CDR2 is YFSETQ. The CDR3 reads CASSWGNHGLQETQYF. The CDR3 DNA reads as TGCGCCAGCAGCTGGGGGAACCACGGACTCCAAGAGACCCAGTACTTC.

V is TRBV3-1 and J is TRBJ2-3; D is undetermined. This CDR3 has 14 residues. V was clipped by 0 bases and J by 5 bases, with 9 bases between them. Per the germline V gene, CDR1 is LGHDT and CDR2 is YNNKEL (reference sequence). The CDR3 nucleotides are TGTGCCAGCAGCCAAGATCAAGGCGTAGATACGCAGTATTTT. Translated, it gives CASSQDQGVDTQYF.

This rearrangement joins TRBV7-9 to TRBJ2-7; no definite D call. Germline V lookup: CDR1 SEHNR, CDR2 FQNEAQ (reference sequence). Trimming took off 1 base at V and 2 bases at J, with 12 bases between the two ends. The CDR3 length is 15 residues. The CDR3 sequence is CASSLEATPTYEQYF. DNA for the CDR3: TGTGCCAGCAGCTTAGAGGCGACTCCAACCTACGAGCAGTACTTC.

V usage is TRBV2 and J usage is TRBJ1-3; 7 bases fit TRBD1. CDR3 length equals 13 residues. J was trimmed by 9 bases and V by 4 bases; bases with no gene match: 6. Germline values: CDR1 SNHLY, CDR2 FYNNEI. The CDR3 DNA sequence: TGTGCCAGCAGTGGATTACAGGGGAGCACCATATATTTT. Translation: CASSGLQGSTIYF.

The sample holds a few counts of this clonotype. The CDR3 loop is CASSSRENTEAFF. CDR3 in DNA: TGTGCCAGCAGTTCCCGGGAGAACACTGAAGCTTTCTTT. The chain joins TRBV6-6 to TRBJ1-1; D gene uncertain. V was clipped by 4 bases and J by 1 base, with 7 bases between them. The CDR3 loop spans 13 amino acids. CDR1 and CDR2 (germline): MNHNY, SVGAGI (reference sequence).

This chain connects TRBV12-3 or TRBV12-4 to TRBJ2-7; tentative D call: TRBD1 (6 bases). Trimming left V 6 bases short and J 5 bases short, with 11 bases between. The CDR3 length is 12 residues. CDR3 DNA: TGTGCCAGCAGACTTTCAGGGGACGAGCAGTACTTC. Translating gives CASRLSGDEQYF.

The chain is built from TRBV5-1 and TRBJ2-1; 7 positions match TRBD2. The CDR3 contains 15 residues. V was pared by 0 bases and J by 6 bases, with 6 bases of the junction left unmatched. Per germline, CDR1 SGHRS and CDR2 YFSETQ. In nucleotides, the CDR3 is TGCGCCAGCAGCTTGGCCTGGACTAGATTCAATGAGCAGTTCTTC. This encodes CASSLAWTRFNEQFF.

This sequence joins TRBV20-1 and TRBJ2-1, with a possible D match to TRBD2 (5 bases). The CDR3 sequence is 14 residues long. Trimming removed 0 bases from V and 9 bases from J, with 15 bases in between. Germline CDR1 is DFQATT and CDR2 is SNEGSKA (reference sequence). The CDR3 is CSARDEWEYGEQFF. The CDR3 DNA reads TGCAGTGCTAGAGATGAGTGGGAGTATGGTGAGCAGTTCTTC.

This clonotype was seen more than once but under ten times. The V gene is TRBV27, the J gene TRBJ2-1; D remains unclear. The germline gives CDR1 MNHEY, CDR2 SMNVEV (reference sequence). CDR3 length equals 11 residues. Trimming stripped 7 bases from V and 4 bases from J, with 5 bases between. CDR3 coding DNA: TGTGCCAGCACCAAATACAATGAGCAGTTCTTC. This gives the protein CASTKYNEQFF.

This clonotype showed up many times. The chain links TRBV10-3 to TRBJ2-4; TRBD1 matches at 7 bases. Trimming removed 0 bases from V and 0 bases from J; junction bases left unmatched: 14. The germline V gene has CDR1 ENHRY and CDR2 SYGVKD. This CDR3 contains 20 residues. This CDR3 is CAISESTGTELALAKNIQYF. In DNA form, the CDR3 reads TGTGCCATCAGTGAGTCGACCGGGACAGAACTCGCCCTAGCCAAAAACATTCAGTACTTC.

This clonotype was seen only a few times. Here the CDR3 DNA reads TGCAGCGTTGGTACGACAGGGCGCAACTATGGCTACACCTTC. Its translation is CSVGTTGRNYGYTF. This chain links TRBV29-1 with TRBJ1-2, with 7 bases lining up with TRBD1. The J segment lost 2 bases and the V segment lost 4 bases, leaving 7 bases of the junction unmatched. Per the germline V gene, CDR1 is SQVTM and CDR2 is ANQGSEA. The CDR3 extends over 14 amino acids.